The 32 T cell receptor beta chains below were found in one sample sequenced in a study of T cells in women clearing cervical HPV infection. Repertoires were generated with immunoSEQ multiplex PCR, while TCRdb's copy carries only in-frame clones and drops some. The table lists 40,000 to 55,000 clones. Sample: blood buffy coat. These receptors were taken from a woman aged 18 to 75 with a cervical HPV16 infection that either progressed to CIN3+ or cleared (not recorded which).

A word on this clone: The read falls 3 residues short of the CDR3 end, and the missing part is taken from the germline J gene. J is TRBJ2-1 and V is TRBV19; 13 positions match TRBD2. Trimming cost V 5 bases and J 7 bases; bases outside gene matches: 11. CDR1 is LNHDA and CDR2 is SQIVND in the germline V gene (reference sequence). CDR3 size: 17 residues. The part of the CDR3 DNA that was read is TGTGCCAGTAGTGAGAGGACCTTACTAGCGGGAGGGAATGAG. This sequence encodes CASSERTLLAGGNE. In full, the CDR3 is CASSERTLLAGGNEQFF.

About this clone: The read gets to within 3 residues of the CDR3 end, and the germline J gene fills in the rest. The chain links TRBV29-1 to TRBJ1-3; 9 positions match TRBD1. Trimming at V came to 4 bases and at J to 2 bases, leaving 0 bases not matched to a gene. This CDR3 spans 13 amino acids. Germline V gene sequence: CDR1 SQVTM, CDR2 ANQGSEA. The part of the CDR3 DNA that was read is TGCAGCGTTGGGGACAGGGCTGGAAACACC. It encodes CSVGDRAGNT. The whole CDR3 sequence reads CSVGDRAGNTIYF.

A word on this clone: Sequencing ends 3 residues short of the CDR3 end; the germline J gene provides the rest. The chain employs TRBV2 and TRBJ1-3; tentative D call: TRBD1 (6 bases). V shed 6 bases and J shed 4 bases, with 13 bases lying between them. The length of the CDR3 is 14 residues. The V gene's germline CDR1 is SNHLY and CDR2 FYNNEI. The sequenced part of the CDR3 DNA is TGTGCCAGCAGCAACAGGGCATCAGGAAACACC. Its translation: CASSNRASGNT. The full CDR3 reads CASSNRASGNTIYF.

Points on this clone: The CDR3 end lies 3 residues beyond the end of the read and is filled in from the germline J gene. The gene calls are TRBV18 and TRBJ1-2, with a possible D match to TRBD1 (6 bases). Germline V gene lookup returns CDR1 KGHSH and CDR2 LQKENI. The CDR3 consists of 17 residues. Incomplete CDR3 DNA: TGTGCCAGCTCACCAGCACAGGGCTTTATCGACAAAAACATC. This sequence encodes CASSPAQGFIDKNI. The whole CDR3 reads CASSPAQGFIDKNIYTF.

Comments on this clone: The read comes to an end 3 residues before the CDR3 does, leaving the germline J gene to fill in the end. The chain is built from TRBV5-1 and TRBJ1-2, with unresolved D. This CDR3 has 12 amino acids. Trimming pared 2 bases from V and 5 bases from J, leaving 7 bases between. Germline V CDR1 and CDR2: SGHRS, YFSETQ. The part of the CDR3 DNA that was read is TGCGCCAGCAGCTTAGGCTGGTATGGC. Translation gives CASSLGWYG. In full, the CDR3 reads CASSLGWYGYTF.

On this clone: Read sequence stops 3 residues before the CDR3 end, and the germline J gene provides the missing end. The genes are TRBV11-2 and TRBJ1-1; D is uncertain. The CDR3 length is 15 residues. V lost 5 bases and J 2 bases, leaving 15 bases between the germline ends. CDR1 is SGHAT, CDR2 FQNNGV, per germline. The CDR3 DNA, read in part, is TGTGCCAGCAGCAACTTCGTCAGGATTAACACTGAA. It codes for CASSNFVRINTE. The entire CDR3 reads CASSNFVRINTEAFF.

About this clone itself: The read comes to an end 3 residues before the CDR3 does, leaving the germline J gene to fill in the end. The chain joins TRBV20-1 to TRBJ2-5, with D unresolved. Deletions cut 2 bases from V and 5 bases from J, with 15 bases between. The CDR3 extends over 14 amino acids. The germline V gene has CDR1 DFQATT and CDR2 SNEGSKA (reference sequence). The CDR3 protein is CSARSPFAYETQYF. CDR3 bases read: TGCAGTGCTAGATCCCCCTTTGCGTATGAGACC.

Concerning this clone itself: The read ends 3 residues before the CDR3 terminus; that terminus is restored from the germline J gene. J is TRBJ2-5 and V is TRBV20-1; TRBD1 aligns across 11 bases. Looked up from germline, CDR1 is DFQATT and CDR2 is SNEGSKA (reference sequence). The CDR3 is 13 residues long. The trim removed 7 bases at V and 5 bases at J, leaving 6 bases unmatched. The CDR3 reads CSVGQGAFETQYF. The part of the CDR3 DNA that was read is TGCAGTGTTGGACAGGGGGCTTTTGAGACC.

As to this clone: The read gets to within 3 residues of the CDR3 end, and the germline J gene fills in the rest. The chain carries TRBV20-1 and TRBJ1-1; D might be TRBD1 (5 bases). This CDR3 region has 15 residues. V was pared by 0 bases and J by 0 bases, with 11 bases between. The germline V gene encodes CDR1 DFQATT and CDR2 SNEGSKA (reference sequence). CDR3 amino acids: CSARDQGDLNTEAFF. Incomplete CDR3 DNA: TGCAGTGCTAGAGATCAAGGGGATCTGAACACTGAA.

About this clone: The CDR3 goes on 3 residues after the read ends, and that part is filled in from the germline J gene. The J gene is TRBJ1-5, the V gene TRBV18; unclear D gene. CDR1 is KGHSH and CDR2 is LQKENI in the germline V gene. This CDR3 comprises 15 residues. Trimming shortened V by 3 bases and J by 5 bases, and 14 bases separated the two germline ends. CDR3 DNA, as far as it was read: TGTGCCAGCTCACCTCCCGGGGTTCGGTATCAGCCC. It encodes CASSPPGVRYQP. The CDR3 in full is CASSPPGVRYQPQHF.

Comment on this clone: Sequencing ends 3 residues short of the CDR3 end; the germline J gene provides the rest. The gene calls are TRBV11-2 and TRBJ2-1; 7 nucleotides line up with TRBD2. J gave up 4 bases and V 1 base, and 4 bases lay outside the gene matches. Germline V lookup: CDR1 SGHAT, CDR2 FQNNGV. The CDR3 extends over 15 amino acids. CDR3: CASSLGGGKYNEQFF. The CDR3 bases that were read are TGTGCCAGCAGCTTAGGCGGGGGAAAATACAATGAG.

Of note for this clone: The read finishes 3 residues shy of the CDR3 end, and the germline J gene is used to complete it. The rearrangement joins TRBV2 to TRBJ1-6, with no clear D. The germline gives CDR1 SNHLY, CDR2 FYNNEI. CDR3 length: 16 residues. V was trimmed by 2 bases and J by 0 bases, leaving 8 bases between them. The CDR3 DNA, read in part, is TGTGCCAGCAGTGAAAGGTTAAGCTCCTATAATTCACCC. It translates to CASSERLSSYNSP. The whole CDR3 sequence is CASSERLSSYNSPLHF.

About this clone itself: From the germline J gene comes the end of the CDR3, since the read stops 3 residues before it. The chain employs TRBV7-2 and TRBJ1-5; TRBD1 aligns across 8 bases. The junction had 7 bases not matched to a gene; V was cut back by 5 bases and J by 4 bases. Looked up from germline, CDR1 is SGHTA and CDR2 is FQGNSA. The CDR3 is made up of 15 amino acids. Incomplete CDR3 DNA: TGTGCCAGCAGCCTATTCACAGGGGGGAATCAGCCC. Residues: CASSLFTGGNQP. From start to end, the CDR3 is CASSLFTGGNQPQHF.

Turning to this clone: With the read ending 3 residues before the CDR3 end, the germline J gene is used to fill in that end. The rearrangement uses TRBV18 and TRBJ2-7, with 8 bases identical to TRBD2. Germline CDR1 is KGHSH and CDR2 is LQKENI. Germline trimming cut 2 bases from V and 1 base from J; bases unmatched to any gene: 4. The CDR3 sequence is 15 residues long. Partial CDR3 DNA: TGTGCCAGCTCACCATTTCAGCGGGGGTCCTACGAG. Encoded protein: CASSPFQRGSYE. The full-length CDR3 reads as CASSPFQRGSYEQYF. The whole variable domain, filled in from reference TRBV18 and TRBJ2-7, reads NAGVMQNPRHLVRRRGQEARLRCSPMKGHSHVYWYRQLPEEGLKFMVYLQKENIIDESGMPKERFSAEFPKEGPSILRIQQVVRGDSAAYFCASSPFQRGSYEQYFGPGTRLTVT.

Concerning this clone itself: With the read ending 3 residues before the CDR3 end, the germline J gene is used to fill in that end. V gene TRBV19 combines with J gene TRBJ2-1; TRBD1 matches at 7 bases. The length of the CDR3 is 16 residues. Trimming removed 6 bases from V and 0 bases from J; junction bases left unmatched: 8. Germline CDR1 is LNHDA and CDR2 is SQIVND (reference sequence). CDR3 DNA, as far as it was read: TGTGCCAGTAGACCCGACAGGGCACCCTCCTACAATGAG. Its protein is CASRPDRAPSYNE. The CDR3 in its entirety is CASRPDRAPSYNEQFF.

For this clone: Read data end 3 residues before the CDR3 end; the end is taken from the germline J gene. V usage is TRBV28 and J usage is TRBJ2-7; TRBD1 is a possible D gene (5 bases). This CDR3 comprises 15 residues. Trimming took off 5 bases at V and 1 base at J, with 15 bases between the two ends. Germline CDR1 reads MDHEN; CDR2 reads SYDVKM. CDR3 protein: CASSLRGNPSYEQYF. CDR3 bases read: TGTGCCAGCAGTCTAAGGGGTAACCCTTCCTACGAG.

Comments on this clone: Read coverage stops 3 residues before the CDR3 terminus; the germline J gene supplies the remainder. J is TRBJ2-5 and V is TRBV2; no definite D call. The CDR3 totals 12 residues. CDR1 is SNHLY, CDR2 FYNNEI, per germline. The CDR3 region is CASSGAADTQYF. The covered CDR3 bases are TGTGCCAGCAGTGGGGCAGCAGATACC. Together with reference TRBV2 and TRBJ2-5, the CDR3 gives the full variable domain: EPEVTQTPSHQVTQMGQEVILRCVPISNHLYFYWYRQILGQKVEFLVSFYNNEISEKSEIFDDQFSVERPDGSNFTLKIRSTKLEDSAMYFCASSGAADTQYFGPGTRLLVL.

Worth noting for this clone: The read stops 3 residues short of the end of the CDR3; the missing end is completed from the germline J gene. The chain links TRBV30 to TRBJ1-2; D is unclear. CDR1 is GTSNPN, CDR2 SVGIG, per germline (reference sequence). The CDR3 is made up of 12 amino acids. The V gene lost 2 bases and the J gene lost 6 bases, with 10 bases spanning the gap. The CDR3 is CAWSFAVDGYTF. Incomplete CDR3 DNA: TGTGCCTGGAGTTTCGCGGTGGATGGC.

By frequency, this clone registers medium-sized. The CDR3 extends 3 residues past the end of the read, so its final part is completed from the germline J gene. This sequence joins TRBV2 and TRBJ2-7; 9 bases line up with TRBD1. The CDR3 contains 13 residues. Trimming removed 6 bases from V and 6 bases from J; junction bases left unmatched: 6. Germline V gene sequence: CDR1 SNHLY, CDR2 FYNNEI. The CDR3 spells CASSAGTGSEQYF. Partial CDR3 DNA: TGTGCCAGCAGCGCCGGGACAGGGAGCGAG.

As for this clone: From the germline J gene comes the end of the CDR3, since the read stops 3 residues before it. This chain uses TRBV7-2 with TRBJ2-3, with unresolved D. This CDR3 spans 11 amino acids. The germline gives CDR1 SGHTA, CDR2 FQGNSA. Trimming removed 5 bases at V and 2 bases at J, with 2 bases between. CDR3: CASSHTDTQYF. Incomplete CDR3 DNA: TGTGCCAGCAGCCACACAGATACG.

Comment on this clone: The sequenced fragment ends 3 residues before the CDR3 boundary, so the rest is inferred from the germline J gene. The chain recombines TRBV5-1 with TRBJ2-3; 8 bases fit TRBD1. CDR3 length: 15 amino acids. Germline V lookup: CDR1 SGHRS, CDR2 YFSETQ. V dropped 3 bases and J dropped 1; count of bases not matched to a gene: 4. This CDR3 reads CASSSTGARTDTQYF. The part of the CDR3 DNA that was read is TGCGCCAGCAGCTCGACAGGGGCGCGCACAGATACG.

On this clone itself: The read terminates 3 residues before the CDR3 end, so the remaining end is supplied by the germline J gene. This chain connects TRBV7-2 to TRBJ2-2; D perhaps matches TRBD2 (6 bases). Germline CDR1 SGHTA, CDR2 FQGNSA. The CDR3 runs to 15 residues. V lost 6 bases and J 7 bases, leaving 18 bases between the germline ends. The sequenced part of the CDR3 DNA is TGTGCCAGCAGTAGTGGGTGGGGGGAAGGCGGGGAG. As protein: CASSSGWGEGGE. The full-length CDR3 reads as CASSSGWGEGGELFF.

As for this clone: The read terminates 3 residues before the CDR3 end, so the remaining end is supplied by the germline J gene. This rearrangement joins TRBV7-2 to TRBJ2-2; no definite D call. The germline gives CDR1 SGHTA, CDR2 FQGNSA. The CDR3 is 14 amino acids. The covered CDR3 bases are TGTGCCAGCAGCTTAAGTAGTCTCAATTCACCG. Amino acids: CASSLSSLNSP. From start to end, the CDR3 is CASSLSSLNSPLFF.

Concerning this clone itself: Sequencing ends 3 residues short of the CDR3 end; the germline J gene provides the rest. The V and J genes are TRBV19 and TRBJ1-6, with D perhaps TRBD1 (6 bases). Germline CDR1 LNHDA, CDR2 SQIVND (reference sequence). The V end lost 6 bases, the J end lost 1 base, and 7 bases lay between the germline ends. The CDR3 extends over 14 amino acids. CDR3 DNA, as far as it was read: TGTGCCAGTAGCGACAGGTCCTATAATTCACCC. Encoded protein: CASSDRSYNSP. The whole CDR3 protein is CASSDRSYNSPLHF.

Turning to this clone: The sequenced fragment ends 3 residues before the CDR3 boundary, so the rest is inferred from the germline J gene. J is TRBJ1-5 and V is TRBV19, with 9 bases identical to TRBD1. CDR1 and CDR2 (germline): LNHDA, SQIVND (reference sequence). This CDR3 has 14 amino acids. V dropped 11 bases and J dropped 5; count of bases not matched to a gene: 10. CDR3 DNA, as far as it was read: TGTGCCTGTTCGCAACAGGGGGCACATCAGCCC. Protein: CACSQQGAHQP. The full CDR3 protein reads CACSQQGAHQPQHF.

On this clone itself: The read gets to within 3 residues of the CDR3 end, and the germline J gene fills in the rest. The chain joins TRBV7-2 to TRBJ2-2; D is possibly TRBD2 (5 bases). CDR3 length: 14 amino acids. V was clipped by 2 bases and J by 5 bases, with 9 bases between them. Germline CDR1 SGHTA, CDR2 FQGNSA. Here the CDR3 reads CASSLIAPTGELFF. The part of the CDR3 DNA that was read is TGTGCCAGCAGCTTAATAGCGCCAACCGGGGAG.

A note on this clone: The read gets to within 3 residues of the CDR3 end, and the germline J gene fills in the rest. The chain is built from TRBV20-1 and TRBJ1-4, with D perhaps matching TRBD1 (5 bases). This CDR3 spans 17 amino acids. V dropped 0 bases and J dropped 5 bases, with 19 bases sitting between them. The germline CDR1 and CDR2 sequences are DFQATT and SNEGSKA (reference sequence). Partial CDR3 DNA: TGCAGTGCTAGAGATCGGAGTTTAGGACATGCAAATGAAAAA. Encoded protein: CSARDRSLGHANEK. Given in full, the CDR3 is CSARDRSLGHANEKLFF.

Note on this clone: The read terminates 3 residues before the CDR3 end, so the remaining end is supplied by the germline J gene. The chain employs TRBV10-2 and TRBJ1-6, with D possibly TRBD1 on 6 matching bases. The CDR3 extends over 15 amino acids. The V gene's germline CDR1 is WSHSY and CDR2 SAAADI. Trimming removed 6 bases at V and 7 bases at J, with 16 bases between. The sequenced part of the CDR3 DNA is TGCGCCAGCAGGGACTGGGCAGGGGTGAATTCACCC. Its protein is CASRDWAGVNSP. From start to end, the CDR3 is CASRDWAGVNSPLHF.

CDR3 DNA, as far as it was read: TGTGCCAGCTCACCACAGGCCCCCGATACC. Residues: CASSPQAPDT. The CDR3 in its entirety is CASSPQAPDTYTF. This chain links TRBV18 with TRBJ1-2; D is ambiguous. The read ends 3 residues early relative to the CDR3; the germline J gene fills the gap. CDR3 size: 13 residues. Per the germline V gene, CDR1 is KGHSH and CDR2 is LQKENI.

Worth noting for this clone: The read terminates 3 residues before the CDR3 end, so the remaining end is supplied by the germline J gene. This sequence joins TRBV19 and TRBJ1-6, with 7 nucleotides matching TRBD1. This CDR3 has 16 amino acids. V trimming: 6 bases; J trimming: 5 bases; junction bases outside the gene matches: 10. Germline V CDR1 and CDR2: LNHDA, SQIVND (reference sequence). The sequenced part of the CDR3 DNA is TGTGCCAGTAGGAGTAAGGGGACAGCGGATAATTCACCC. Translating gives CASRSKGTADNSP. The entire CDR3 reads CASRSKGTADNSPLHF. Looking up the rest from reference TRBV19 and TRBJ1-6 gives the full variable domain: DGGITQSPKYLFRKEGQNVTLSCEQNLNHDAMYWYRQDPGQGLRLIYYSQIVNDFQKGDIAEGYSVSREKKESFPLTVTSAQKNPTAFYLCASRSKGTADNSPLHFGNGTRLTVT.

The CDR3 loop is CASTTRQGTYEQYF. The sequenced part of the CDR3 DNA is TGTGCCAGCACCACCCGACAGGGTACCTACGAG. This rearrangement joins TRBV7-8 to TRBJ2-7; 7 bases map to TRBD1. Read coverage stops 3 residues before the CDR3 terminus; the germline J gene supplies the remainder. Trimming at V came to 7 bases and at J to 2 bases, leaving 8 bases not matched to a gene. The germline gives CDR1 SGHVS, CDR2 FQNEAQ. The length of the CDR3 is 14 residues. Filled out from reference TRBV7-8 and TRBJ2-7, the complete variable domain reads GAGVSQSPRYKVAKRGQDVALRCDPISGHVSLFWYQQALGQGPEFLTYFQNEAQLDKSGLPSDRFFAERPEGSVSTLKIQRTQQEDSAVYLCASTTRQGTYEQYFGPGTRLTVT.

Worth noting for this clone: The CDR3 end falls 3 residues outside the read, so it is completed with the germline J gene. The chain couples TRBV5-4 to TRBJ1-4; unclear D gene. Trimming removed 0 bases from V and 4 bases from J, with 10 bases in between. The germline V gene has CDR1 SGHNT and CDR2 YYREEE (reference sequence). This CDR3 has 15 residues. CDR3 DNA (partial): TGTGCCAGCAGCTTGGCGTCGGGTGATAATGAAAAA. It encodes CASSLASGDNEK. The CDR3, in full, reads CASSLASGDNEKLFF.